This T cell receptor (beta chain) stems from a study of cytomegalovirus exposure and HLA in healthy donors. PCR primers comprised 60 Vbeta and 13 Jbeta primers. Here immunoSEQ multiplex PCR was the method, and the copy in TCRdb shows in-frame clones only, minus some. Of about 140,000 clones in the sample, 75% to 85% were seen once. General study points: Accurate prediction of most subjects' HLA-A and HLA-B alleles from TCR beta sequences was reported. A later analysis showed TCR association rates differing by HLA locus, peaking at DRB1 and lowest at HLA-C. In vitro assays verified that a few CMV-associated chains recognized CMV antigens specifically. In an earlier analysis, productive rearrangement rates for most beta V segments clustered near 90% or 30%.

This CDR3 region has 16 residues. Trimming left V 3 bases short and J 0 bases short, with 15 bases between. CDR1 SGHDT and CDR2 YYEEEE come from the germline V gene. Turning to this clone: Antigen unknown.

The chain links TRBV5-6 to TRBJ2-5; weak D call: TRBD1 (6 bases). Specimen: PBMCs. This receptor was obtained from a man aged 45-60 years in good health and CMV-seronegative. In DNA, the CDR3 is TGTGCCAGCAGCTCACCGACAGGACAGTACCAAGAGACCCAGTACTTC. This sequence encodes CASSSPTGQYQETQYF.